One sample yielded the 6 T cell receptor beta chains listed below, sequenced in a study (dated by TCRdb to between 2014 and 2016). The library was obtained by 5' RACE. Sequencing was carried out with an Illumina MiSeq. The public reads were quality trimmed at Q25 with fastp and then assembled into clones with MiXCR by TCRdb, keeping productive beta chains. Duplicate CDR3 protein sequences are folded into a single record with the most common DNA and genes. Across this sample there are around 30,000 distinct CDR3 sequences, with 20% to 30% seen only once. The top ten clonotypes cover 3.5% to 4% of the sample. The sequenced sample consisted of naive CD4+ T cells sorted from a lymph node. The cell subset or site label, read with the paper, signifies: naive CD4+ T cells, CD4+CD45RA+CD25-. The receptors here all came from a female donor with breast cancer.

This clonotype was found a few times. The chain carries TRBV6-1 and TRBJ1-3; 9 bases align to TRBD1. V was clipped by 6 bases and J by 1 base; unmatched bases: 10. The CDR3 extends over 17 amino acids. The V gene's germline CDR1 is MNHNS and CDR2 SASEGT. CDR3 nucleotides: TGTGCCAGCAGACGGATGCGACAGGGGGGATCTGGAAACACCATATATTTT. This codes for CASRRMRQGGSGNTIYF.

This clonotype appeared a few times. This chain joins TRBV3-1 and TRBJ2-1, with 9 positions matching TRBD2. Looked up from germline, CDR1 is LGHDT and CDR2 is YNNKEL (reference sequence). Trimming at V came to 4 bases and at J to 4 bases, leaving 11 bases not matched to a gene. The CDR3 is 17 amino acids. The CDR3 region is CASSPTLGSGGYNEQFF. CDR3 sequence (DNA): TGTGCCAGCAGCCCCACATTGGGAAGCGGGGGGTACAATGAGCAGTTCTTC.

This clonotype showed up just a few times. This chain joins TRBV5-1 and TRBJ2-7; D not certain. V was cut by 0 bases and J by 2 bases, with 9 bases left in between. This CDR3 contains 14 residues. The germline V gene encodes CDR1 SGHRS and CDR2 YFSETQ. CDR3 residues: CASSLAQDPYEQYF. The CDR3 DNA reads as TGCGCCAGCAGCTTGGCCCAGGACCCCTACGAGCAGTACTTC. Supplemented by reference TRBV5-1 and TRBJ2-7, the full variable domain reads KAGVTQTPRYLIKTRGQQVTLSCSPISGHRSVSWYQQTPGQGLQFLFEYFSETQRNKGNFPGRFSGRQFSNSRSEMNVSTLELGDSALYLCASSLAQDPYEQYFGPGTRLTVT.

The chain recombines TRBV5-1 with TRBJ2-7, with TRBD2 matching 11 bases. Looked up from germline, CDR1 is SGHRS and CDR2 is YFSETQ. This CDR3 spans 20 amino acids. The V segment lost 4 bases and the J segment 2 bases; nucleotides outside the gene matches: 20. CDR3 bases: TGCGCCAGCAGCCGTACGTGGGCCTTTGATCTAGCGGGGGGTACCTACGAGCAGTACTTC. Residues: CASSRTWAFDLAGGTYEQYF.

In regard to this clonotype: This CDR3 is missing its conserved last phenylalanine or tryptophan, likely due to a read error. The DNA is left out, because the CDR3 cannot be placed on it with certainty; the CDR3 is given as TCRdb lists it. The rearrangement joins TRBV7-3 to TRBJ1-5; TRBD1 was called by the table and not checked on the DNA. Germline lookup yields CDR1 SGHTA and CDR2 FQGTGA. The CDR3 extends over 10 residues, inclusive of both ends. The CDR3 loop is CANKLWAVWG.

This chain links TRBV5-1 with TRBJ2-2, with D perhaps TRBD1 (6 bases). The CDR3 loop spans 15 amino acids. Germline V gene data show CDR1 as SGHRS and CDR2 as YFSETQ. Trimming cost V 2 bases and J 2 bases, with 10 bases left between them. In nucleotides, the CDR3 is TGCGCCAGCAGCTTCACAGGGACAAACACCGGGGAGCTGTTTTTT. It yields the protein CASSFTGTNTGELFF. Full variable domain (rest looked up from reference TRBV5-1 and TRBJ2-2): KAGVTQTPRYLIKTRGQQVTLSCSPISGHRSVSWYQQTPGQGLQFLFEYFSETQRNKGNFPGRFSGRQFSNSRSEMNVSTLELGDSALYLCASSFTGTNTGELFFGEGSRLTVL.